This TCR beta chain emerged from a study of cytotoxic CD8 clonotypes in ibrutinib-treated CLL. Generated by immunoSEQ multiplex PCR, the TCRdb table keeps only in-frame clones and is missing some. The table records some 150,000 clones, about 72% of them present only once. Notes on this clone: A junction end diverges from the germline sequence, so it may reflect a read error.

The CDR3 has 15 residues. Per the germline V gene, CDR1 is SGHRS and CDR2 is YFSETQ. The sample here was PBMCs, taken after 12 months of ibrutinib treatment. The V gene is TRBV5-1, the J gene TRBJ2-5, with 12 bases that match TRBD1. The J call may be incorrect, as the DNA end agrees better with TRBJ2-7. The TCR comes from a human donor with chronic lymphocytic leukemia. The CDR3 coding sequence is TGCGCCAGCAGCTGGGGGACAGGGGGCTCCTCCGAGCAGTACTTC. Translated: CASSWGTGGSSEQYF.